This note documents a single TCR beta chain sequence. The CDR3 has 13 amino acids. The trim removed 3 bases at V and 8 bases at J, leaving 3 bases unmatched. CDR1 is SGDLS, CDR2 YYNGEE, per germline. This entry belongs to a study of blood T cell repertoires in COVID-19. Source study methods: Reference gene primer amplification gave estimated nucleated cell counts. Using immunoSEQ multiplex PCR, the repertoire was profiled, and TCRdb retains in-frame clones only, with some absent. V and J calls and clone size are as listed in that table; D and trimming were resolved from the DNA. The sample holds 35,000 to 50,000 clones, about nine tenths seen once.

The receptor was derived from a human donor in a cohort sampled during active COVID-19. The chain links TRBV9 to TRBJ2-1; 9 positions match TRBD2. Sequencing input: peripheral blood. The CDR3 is CASSDSGSDEQFF. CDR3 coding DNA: TGTGCCAGCAGCGATAGCGGGAGTGATGAGCAGTTCTTC.